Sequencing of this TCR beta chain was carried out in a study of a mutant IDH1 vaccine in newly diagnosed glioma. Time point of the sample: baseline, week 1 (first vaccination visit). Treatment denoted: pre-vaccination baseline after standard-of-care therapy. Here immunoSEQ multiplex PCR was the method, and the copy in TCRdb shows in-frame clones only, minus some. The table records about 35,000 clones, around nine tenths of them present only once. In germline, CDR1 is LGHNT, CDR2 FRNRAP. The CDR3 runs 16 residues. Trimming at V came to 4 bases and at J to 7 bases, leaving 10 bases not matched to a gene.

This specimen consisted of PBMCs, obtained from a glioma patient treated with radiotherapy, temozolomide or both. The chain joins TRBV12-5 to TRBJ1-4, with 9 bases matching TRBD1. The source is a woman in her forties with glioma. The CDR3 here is CASGSSRTGGGEKLFF. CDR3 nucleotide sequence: TGTGCTAGTGGTTCCTCTCGAACAGGGGGCGGTGAAAAACTGTTTTTT.